Given below is one T cell receptor (beta chain) in context. The antigen this receptor binds is unknown. Base qualities are not recorded, but no much larger clone differs from it by a single base. Lesional scalp punch biopsies and peripheral blood were obtained from alopecia areata patients. PBMCs were isolated by density centrifugation and stained for CD3, CD4 and CD8, and CD4+ and CD8+ T cells were sorted on a FACSAria. These data come from a study of CD8+ T cells in alopecia areata (dated by TCRdb to between 2018 and 2020). The study in broad terms: Treated patients were enrolled in an open-label pilot trial of oral tofacitinib, 5 to 10 mg twice daily, for moderate-to-severe alopecia areata. Tofacitinib was administered for 6 to 18 months, and 6 months of follow-up off drug were then conducted to assess delayed response and recurrence. To study T cell clonal expansion in alopecia areata, the researchers applied high-throughput TCRbeta sequencing to both the C3H/HeJ mouse model and human patients. Scalp tissue and sorted CD4+ and CD8+ peripheral blood T cells from patchy and totalis/universalis alopecia areata patients and from healthy controls were covered by human TCRbeta sequencing. Biopsies were taken from tofacitinib-treated patients at baseline and at 4 and 24 weeks of treatment, and a later scalp biopsy was taken in several of the tofacitinib-treated patients. Scalp clonality was compared across normal scalp (n=4), patchy alopecia areata scalp (n=8), and alopecia totalis/universalis scalp (n=8). The RNA source kit depended on sample type: the PAXgene miRNA kit for fixed scalp, the miRNeasy kit for PBMCs, and the RNeasy kit for mouse skin. immunoSEQ multiplex PCR using 35 Vbeta forward primers and 13 Jbeta reverse primers was used to amplify TCRbeta CDR3 regions. What the study reported, not specific to this receptor: Shared TCR sequences between patients were less evident than in mice, which may be partly attributable to HLA diversity in the patient population. Higher clonality and more expanded CD8+ clones were observed in lesional scalp than in normal scalp, particularly in alopecia totalis/universalis, a finding suggestive of antigenic drive. Resident alphabeta T cells in normal human skin are also sequenced, complicating scalp TCR repertoire analysis, unlike mouse skin dominated by gammadelta T cells.

V and J lose 3 bases and 4 bases, and a span of 7 bases separates them. CDR1 and CDR2, looked up from the germline V gene, are SNHLY and FYNNEI. Spanning cysteine to phenylalanine, the CDR3 consists of 12 amino acids. CDR3 DNA is the only sequence kept; it has 36 bases, read in frame from the first base. The library was made by the immunoSEQ multiplex PCR assay. RNA was extracted from all samples and reverse transcribed into cDNA, which served as template for TCR sequencing. SuperScript III was used to make first-strand cDNA, primed with a 2:1 mix of oligo-dT and random hexamers. A synthetic immune receptor repertoire was used to measure amplification bias, and any remaining bias was corrected computationally. On the authors' methods: After raw reads were preprocessed to remove errors, the CDR3 was defined following IMGT conventions as running from the conserved cysteine to phenylalanine. To get clonality, Shannon entropy was normalized by log2 of the number of productive unique TCRs and the result was subtracted from 1. CD4 or CD8 identity of scalp clones was inferred by cross-referencing scalp TCRbeta sequences with sorted blood CD4 and CD8 repertoires. This is the immuneACCESS table as TCRdb keeps it, with only in-frame sequences that have V and J called. A part of the clones is gone; compared with another copy, unresolved V genes explain less than half, and the rest is unexplained. The V and J calls and clone size come from that table; D and trimming were worked out from the DNA. This sample gives more than 95,000 clones in total; around 38% of them show up just once. Of the sample, around 1.4% falls within the top ten clones.

This clonotype was obtained from a human donor with alopecia areata. Material for sequencing was CD4+ T cells sorted from blood. The chain employs TRBV2 and TRBJ2-7; matching of 5 bases hints at TRBD2 as the D gene. The CDR3 loop reads CASSDEGYEQYF. The DNA is TGTGCCAGCAGTGACGAGGGATACGAGCAGTACTTC.